This is a list of T cell receptor beta chains from one sample in a study of CD8 T cells in ankylosing spondylitis. MiXCR, applied by TCRdb to the 5' RACE reads, yields one record per CDR3 protein. The repertoire includes fewer than 350,000 distinct CDR3 sequences, 11% of them detected once, and roughly a tenth sits in the top ten. Sequencing was done on a sample of blood, either unsorted or a sorted T cell fraction (not recorded which). These receptors all come from a female donor with ankylosing spondylitis or in good health (not recorded which). The CDR3 runs from the conserved cysteine through the conserved F or W. The D gene is left open where the match is weak. Clone size is stated in some rows and not others, as once, few, many or a class when expanded.

D gene,clone size,V gene,J gene,CDR3 DNA,CDR3 protein
TRBD2,few,TRBV15,TRBJ2-1,TGTGCCACCAGCAGTAACCTGGGAGGGGAGCAGTTCTTC,CATSSNLGGEQFF
-,many,TRBV29-1,TRBJ1-6,TGCAGCGTTATGGAAGGCAATTCACCCCTCCACTTT,CSVMEGNSPLHF
-,many,TRBV5-6,TRBJ2-7,TGTGCCAGCAGCTTGATGCAGCCACAGAGCTCCTACGAGCAGTACTTC,CASSLMQPQSSYEQYF
-,few,TRBV19,TRBJ2-6,TGTGCCAGTAGTCCCAGGGGAACTGGGGCCAACGTCCTGACTTTC,CASSPRGTGANVLTF
TRBD2,many,TRBV5-1,TRBJ2-2,TGCGCCAGCAGCTCGACTAGCGAGAACACCGGGGAGCTGTTTTTT,CASSSTSENTGELFF
TRBD1,-,TRBV6-5,TRBJ2-6,TGTGCCAGCAGTTCGCGACAGGGTTCACTCTACTCTGGGGCCAACGTCCTGACTTTC,CASSSRQGSLYSGANVLTF
-,medium-sized,TRBV7-9,TRBJ2-1,TGTGCCAGCAGCTTAATCGGGATCTCGATCTACAATGAGCAGTTCTTC,CASSLIGISIYNEQFF
-,many,TRBV5-1,TRBJ2-3,TGCGCCAGCAGCGCCTCAGATAAAAGGGATACGCAGTATTTT,CASSASDKRDTQYF
-,many,TRBV20-1,TRBJ2-3,TGCAGTGCTAGGTCCAAAGGGTCTAGCACAGATACGCAGTATTTT,CSARSKGSSTDTQYF
TRBD1,many,TRBV7-9,TRBJ2-7,TGTGCCAGCAGCTTATCGGGACAGAACTCCTACGAGCAGTACTTC,CASSLSGQNSYEQYF
-,-,TRBV3-1,TRBJ1-1,TGTGCCAGCAGCCCGTACCCGAGTGATGCCAGTCCGAACACTGAAGCTTTCTTT,CASSPYPSDASPNTEAFF
TRBD1,many,TRBV5-1,TRBJ1-5,TGCGCCAGCAGCCCTACAGGGGAAGGTCAGCCCCAGCATTTT,CASSPTGEGQPQHF
-,few,TRBV10-3,TRBJ2-5,TGTGCCATCAGTGAGTCCGGTCCCGGGGAGACCCAGTACTTC,CAISESGPGETQYF
TRBD2,few,TRBV20-1,TRBJ2-6,TGCAGTGCTAGTTGGGACGGACGGGGGGTGGGGGCCAACGTCCTGACTTTC,CSASWDGRGVGANVLTF
-,few,TRBV7-2,TRBJ1-2,TGTGCCAGCAGCCCTCTGTGGGACTATGGCTACACCTTC,CASSPLWDYGYTF
TRBD2,many,TRBV5-1,TRBJ2-1,TGCGCCAGCGGATCTAGCGGGAGCATTAGGAATGAGCAGTTCTTC,CASGSSGSIRNEQFF
TRBD1,few,TRBV28,TRBJ2-2,TGTGCCAGCAGACTGGGACAGTTTAACACCGGGGAGCTGTTTTTT,CASRLGQFNTGELFF
-,few,TRBV2,TRBJ2-5,TGTGCCAGCAGTGGGGAAAGGGGACGGGAGACCCAGTACTTC,CASSGERGRETQYF
-,few,TRBV28,TRBJ2-3,TGTGCCAGCAGTTCTCCTAGCGGCACAGATACGCAGTATTTT,CASSSPSGTDTQYF
-,-,TRBV20-1,TRBJ1-5,TGCAGTGCTAGAGAGGTCTTAGGGCAGGGCGGTCAGCCCCAGCATTTT,CSAREVLGQGGQPQHF
TRBD1,-,TRBV20-1,TRBJ2-6,TGCAGTGCTTTACGTGGACAGGGGTGGTCTGGGGCCAACGTCCTGACTTTC,CSALRGQGWSGANVLTF
-,many,TRBV20-1,TRBJ2-3,TGCAGTGCTAGAGGGCTCGGGGACTGGTTCACAGATACGCAGTATTTT,CSARGLGDWFTDTQYF
TRBD2,many,TRBV10-3,TRBJ2-3,TGTGCCATCAGTAGCGGGAGGGCCACAGATACGCAGTATTTT,CAISSGRATDTQYF
-,few,TRBV12-3/TRBV12-4,TRBJ1-2,TGTGCCAGCAGTTTAGTAGGGTATGGCTACCCCTTC,CASSLVGYGYPF
TRBD1,many,TRBV5-1,TRBJ2-3,TGCGCCAGCAGCCACGGGACAGGGTCAGATACGCAGTATTTT,CASSHGTGSDTQYF
TRBD2,many,TRBV12-3/TRBV12-4,TRBJ2-5,TGTGCCAGCAGGGATAGCGGGAAACCCCGCCGGGAGACCCAGTACTTC,CASRDSGKPRRETQYF
TRBD1,-,TRBV11-2,TRBJ2-1,TGTGCCAGCAGCTTAGACCGACAGGGGGTGGAGGAGCAGTTCTTC,CASSLDRQGVEEQFF
-,few,TRBV12-3/TRBV12-4,TRBJ1-2,TGTGCCAGCAGTCCAGCCTCGGGGGGGGACTATGGCTACACCTTC,CASSPASGGDYGYTF
TRBD1,many,TRBV27,TRBJ1-4,TGTGCCACCAGCGGCCGGGACAGATCTAATGAAAAACTGTTTTTT,CATSGRDRSNEKLFF
-,few,TRBV12-3/TRBV12-4,TRBJ1-1,TGTGCCACCAAAGACTCCGTGGCCGCTGAAGCTTTCTTT,CATKDSVAAEAFF
-,many,TRBV3-1,TRBJ2-1,TGTGCCAGCAGCCAAGACTCGGGACGGTCCTACAATGAGCAGTTCTTC,CASSQDSGRSYNEQFF
TRBD1,few,TRBV27,TRBJ2-1,TGTGCCAGCAGTTTCGGACAGGTTTACAATGAGCAGTTCTTC,CASSFGQVYNEQFF
-,many,TRBV7-9,TRBJ2-1,TGTGCCAGCAGCTTACTCTCGGTTGTAAATGAGCAGTTCTTC,CASSLLSVVNEQFF
TRBD1,many,TRBV20-1,TRBJ2-5,TGCAGTGCTAGCTTAGGACAGGGATTTGGAGAGACCCAGTACTTC,CSASLGQGFGETQYF
-,-,TRBV7-6,TRBJ2-5,TGTGCCAGCAGCTTAGCGCAGGGACTCTGGGAGACCCAGTACTTC,CASSLAQGLWETQYF
TRBD2,many,TRBV12-3/TRBV12-4,TRBJ2-1,TGTGCCAGCAGAACCTCATCACCGGGGGGTATGTATGAGCAGTTCTTC,CASRTSSPGGMYEQFF
-,few,TRBV7-2,TRBJ2-1,TGTGCCAGCAAGGGAGTGGGCCCACTCGACGAGCAGTTCTTC,CASKGVGPLDEQFF
-,many,TRBV20-1,TRBJ2-7,TGCAGTGCGAGGGGTCAGGGCGTCTACGAGCAGTACTTC,CSARGQGVYEQYF
-,many,TRBV28,TRBJ1-4,TGTGCCAGCAGTTCCATGGGGGCTCGAGAAAAACTGTTTTTT,CASSSMGAREKLFF
-,-,TRBV18,TRBJ2-3,TGTGCCAGCTCACCCCTCTCTAGCACAGATACGCAGTATTTT,CASSPLSSTDTQYF
-,few,TRBV5-5,TRBJ2-6,TGTGCCAGCAGCTTCGGGGAGGATGGGGCCAACGTCCTGACTTTC,CASSFGEDGANVLTF
-,many,TRBV27,TRBJ1-5,TGTGCCAGCAGTTTAGGTGGAAGGCGGGGTCAGCCCCAGCATTTT,CASSLGGRRGQPQHF
TRBD1,-,TRBV6-1,TRBJ1-2,TGTGCCAGTAGAAGTCCCGGACAGGGAGGCAATGGCTACACCTTC,CASRSPGQGGNGYTF
-,many,TRBV3-1,TRBJ1-6,TGTGCCAGCAGCCAAGCGGAAGGCAATTCACCCCTCCACTTT,CASSQAEGNSPLHF
TRBD2,few,TRBV20-1,TRBJ2-7,TGCAGTGCCCCCGGTGGGCTAGCGGGAGCCTACGAGCAGTACTTC,CSAPGGLAGAYEQYF
-,many,TRBV20-1,TRBJ1-6,TGCAGTGCCCTGTGGGGGCCACTCTCAGCCAATAATTCACCCCTCCACTTT,CSALWGPLSANNSPLHF